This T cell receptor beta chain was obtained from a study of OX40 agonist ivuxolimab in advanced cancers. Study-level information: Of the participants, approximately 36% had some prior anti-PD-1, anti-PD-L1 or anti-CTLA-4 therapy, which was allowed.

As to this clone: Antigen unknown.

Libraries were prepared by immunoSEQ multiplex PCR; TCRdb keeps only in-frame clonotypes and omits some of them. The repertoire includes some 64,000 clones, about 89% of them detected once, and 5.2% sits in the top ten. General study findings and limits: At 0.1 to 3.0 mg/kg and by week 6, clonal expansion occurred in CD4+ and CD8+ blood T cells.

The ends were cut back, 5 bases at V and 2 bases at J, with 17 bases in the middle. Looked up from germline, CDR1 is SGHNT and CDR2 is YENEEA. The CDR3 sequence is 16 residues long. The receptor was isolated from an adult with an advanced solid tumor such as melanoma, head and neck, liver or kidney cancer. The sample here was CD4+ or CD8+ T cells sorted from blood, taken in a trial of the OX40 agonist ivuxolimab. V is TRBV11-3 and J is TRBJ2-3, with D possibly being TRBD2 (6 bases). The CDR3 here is CASSQGISGLTDTQYF. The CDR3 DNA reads TGTGCCAGCAGCCAAGGTATTAGCGGCCTCACAGATACGCAGTATTTT.